This TCR beta chain was identified during a study of identical twins. Germline trimming cut 6 bases from V and 3 bases from J; bases unmatched to any gene: 11. The CDR3 has 16 residues. This clonotype showed up many times. Template switching (which added a universal primer site) was used, and cDNA carried unique molecular identifiers. TCRdb analysed the 5' RACE reads with MiXCR anew, one entry per CDR3 protein. The sample has around 300,000 distinct CDR3 sequences; about 8% are singletons. Another study also made use of these data, one on yellow fever vaccine responses in identical twins. That work contributes: Twins' vaccine T cell responses were reported to seem partly convergent and partly personalized.

The sequenced material came from memory (CD45RO+) T cells sorted from blood. The TCR originated in a woman aged 18-30 years in good health. This chain uses TRBV12-3 or TRBV12-4 with TRBJ2-7; 10 bases map to TRBD2. This CDR3 reads CASSRASGSPLYEQYF. CDR3 in DNA: TGTGCCAGCAGCCGAGCTAGCGGGAGTCCCCTCTACGAGCAGTACTTC.